This TCR beta chain was sequenced for a study of T cell repertoires in cytomegalovirus infection. At the level of the study: Signatures in public TCR beta sequences pointed to both CMV infection and matching HLA type.

Germline CDR1 is DFQATT and CDR2 is SNEGSKA (reference sequence). V gave up 2 bases and J gave up 3 bases, with 13 bases separating them. The CDR3 runs 14 residues. TCRdb re-derived calls from the reads in MiXCR, one entry per CDR3 protein. The sample carries more than 300,000 distinct CDR3 sequences, roughly 34% recorded once. General observations from the study: CMV-specific HLA-C-restricted TCR beta clonotypes dominated the ex vivo response.

As for this clonotype: Its antigen is undetermined.

The genes are TRBV20-1 and TRBJ2-5, with D possibly being TRBD2 (6 bases). The receptor was derived from a human donor in good health (CMV status not recorded). Some clones in this sample may be carry-over from other donors' samples. The specimen was cultured PBMCs, collected from culture after CMV antigen stimulation. The CDR3 DNA reads TGCAGTGCTAGACTAGCGAGGGATAAAGAGACCCAGTACTTC. Protein: CSARLARDKETQYF.